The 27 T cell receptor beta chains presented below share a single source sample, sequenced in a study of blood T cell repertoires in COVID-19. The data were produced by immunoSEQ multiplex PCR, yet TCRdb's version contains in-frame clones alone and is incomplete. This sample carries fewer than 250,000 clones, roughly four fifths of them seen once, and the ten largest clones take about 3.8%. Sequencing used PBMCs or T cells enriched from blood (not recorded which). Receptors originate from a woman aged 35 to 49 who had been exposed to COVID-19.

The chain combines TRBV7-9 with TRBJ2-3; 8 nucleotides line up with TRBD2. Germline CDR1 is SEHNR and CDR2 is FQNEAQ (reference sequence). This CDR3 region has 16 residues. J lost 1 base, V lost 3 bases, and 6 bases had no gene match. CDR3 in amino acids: CASSLPGAGGTDTQYF. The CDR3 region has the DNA TGTGCCAGCAGCTTGCCGGGAGCGGGGGGCACAGATACGCAGTATTTT.

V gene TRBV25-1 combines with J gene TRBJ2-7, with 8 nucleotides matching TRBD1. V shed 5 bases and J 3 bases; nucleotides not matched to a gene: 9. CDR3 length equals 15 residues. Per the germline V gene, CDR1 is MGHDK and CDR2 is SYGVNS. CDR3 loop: CASSPPGQAYYEQYF. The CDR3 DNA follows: TGTGCCAGCAGTCCTCCGGGACAGGCGTACTACGAGCAGTACTTC.

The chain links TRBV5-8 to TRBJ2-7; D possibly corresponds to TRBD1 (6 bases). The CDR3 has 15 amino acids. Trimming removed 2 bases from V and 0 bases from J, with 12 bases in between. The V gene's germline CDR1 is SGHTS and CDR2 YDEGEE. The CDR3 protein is CASSFRQGRSYEQYF. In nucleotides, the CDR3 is TGTGCCAGCAGCTTTAGGCAGGGGCGCTCCTACGAGCAGTACTTC.

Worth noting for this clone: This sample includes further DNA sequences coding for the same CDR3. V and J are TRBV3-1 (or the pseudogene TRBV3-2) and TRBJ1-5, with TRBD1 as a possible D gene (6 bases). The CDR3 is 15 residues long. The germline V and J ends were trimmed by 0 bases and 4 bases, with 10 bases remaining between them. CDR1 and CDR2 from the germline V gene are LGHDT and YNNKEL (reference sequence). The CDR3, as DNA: TGTGCCAGCAGCCAAGATCCGGGACAAAATCAGCCCCAGCATTTT. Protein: CASSQDPGQNQPQHF.

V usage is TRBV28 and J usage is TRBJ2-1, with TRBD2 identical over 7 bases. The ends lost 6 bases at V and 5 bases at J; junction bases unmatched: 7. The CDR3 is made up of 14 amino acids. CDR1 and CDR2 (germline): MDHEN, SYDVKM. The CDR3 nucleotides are TGTGCCAGCAGCCTCGGACTAGGGAACAATGAGCAGTTCTTC. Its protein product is CASSLGLGNNEQFF. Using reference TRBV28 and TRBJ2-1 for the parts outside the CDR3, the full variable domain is DVKVTQSSRYLVKRTGEKVFLECVQDMDHENMFWYRQDPGLGLRLIYFSYDVKMKEKGDIPEGYSVSREKKERFSLILESASTNQTSMYLCASSLGLGNNEQFFGPGTRLTVL.

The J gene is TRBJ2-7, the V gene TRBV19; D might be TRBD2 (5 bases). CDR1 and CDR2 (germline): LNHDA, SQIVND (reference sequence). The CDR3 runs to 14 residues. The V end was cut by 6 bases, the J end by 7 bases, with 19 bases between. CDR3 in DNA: TGTGCCAGTAGCAACCGGGATCCCCTTAAGGAGCAGTACTTC. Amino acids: CASSNRDPLKEQYF.

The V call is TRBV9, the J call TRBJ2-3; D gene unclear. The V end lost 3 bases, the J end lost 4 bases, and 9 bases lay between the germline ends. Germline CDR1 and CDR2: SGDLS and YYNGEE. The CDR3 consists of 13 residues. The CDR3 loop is CASSATLADTQYF. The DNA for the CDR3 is TGTGCCAGCAGCGCCACTCTAGCAGATACGCAGTATTTT.

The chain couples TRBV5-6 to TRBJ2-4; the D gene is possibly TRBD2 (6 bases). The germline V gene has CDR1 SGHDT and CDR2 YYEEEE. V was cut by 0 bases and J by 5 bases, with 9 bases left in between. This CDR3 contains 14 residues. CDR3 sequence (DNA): TGTGCCAGCAGCTTGGTGGGGACTGAAAACATTCAGTACTTC. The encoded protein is CASSLVGTENIQYF.

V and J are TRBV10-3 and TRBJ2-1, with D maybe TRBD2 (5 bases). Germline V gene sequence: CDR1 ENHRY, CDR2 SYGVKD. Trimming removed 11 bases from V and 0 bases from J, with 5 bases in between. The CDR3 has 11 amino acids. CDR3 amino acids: CAGSSYNEQFF. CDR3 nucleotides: TGTGCCGGGAGCTCCTACAATGAGCAGTTCTTC.

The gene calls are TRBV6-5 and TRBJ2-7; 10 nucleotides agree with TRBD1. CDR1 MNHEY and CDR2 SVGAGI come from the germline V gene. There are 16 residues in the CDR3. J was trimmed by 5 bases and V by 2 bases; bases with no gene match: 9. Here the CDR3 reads CASSYQPGQGLNEQYF. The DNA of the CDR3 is TGTGCCAGCAGTTACCAACCGGGACAGGGGTTGAACGAGCAGTACTTC.

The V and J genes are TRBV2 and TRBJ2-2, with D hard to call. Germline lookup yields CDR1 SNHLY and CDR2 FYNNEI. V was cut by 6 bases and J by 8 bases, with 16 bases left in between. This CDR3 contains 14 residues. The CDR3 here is CASRGGGGVGELFF. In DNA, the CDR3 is TGTGCCAGCAGGGGTGGCGGTGGAGTTGGGGAGCTGTTTTTT.

The CDR3 reads CATSDPTGADYNEQFF. The CDR3 DNA follows: TGTGCCACCAGTGACCCCACAGGGGCAGACTACAATGAGCAGTTCTTC. The chain couples TRBV24-1 to TRBJ2-1; 7 bases map to TRBD1. The germline gives CDR1 KGHDR, CDR2 SFDVKD. The CDR3 loop spans 16 amino acids. With 4 bases clipped from V and 3 bases from J, the junction kept 8 bases outside the gene matches.

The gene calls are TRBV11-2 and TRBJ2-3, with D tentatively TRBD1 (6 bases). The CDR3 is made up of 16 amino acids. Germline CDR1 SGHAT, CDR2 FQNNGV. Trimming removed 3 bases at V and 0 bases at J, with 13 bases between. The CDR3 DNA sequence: TGTGCCAGCAGCTTTGACAGGTCACCTAGCACAGATACGCAGTATTTT. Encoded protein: CASSFDRSPSTDTQYF.

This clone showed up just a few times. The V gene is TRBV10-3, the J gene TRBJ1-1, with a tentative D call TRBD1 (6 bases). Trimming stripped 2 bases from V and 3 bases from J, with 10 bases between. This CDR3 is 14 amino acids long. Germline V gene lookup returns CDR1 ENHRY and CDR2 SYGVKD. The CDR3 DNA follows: TGTGCCATCAGTGAGATTCACAGGGACACTGAAGCTTTCTTT. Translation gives CAISEIHRDTEAFF.

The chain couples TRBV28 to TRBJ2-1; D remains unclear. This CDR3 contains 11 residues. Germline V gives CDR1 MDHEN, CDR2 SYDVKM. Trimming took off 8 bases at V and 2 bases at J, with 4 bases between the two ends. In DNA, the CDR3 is TGTGCCAGCTCCACCTACAATGAGCAGTTCTTC. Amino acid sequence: CASSTYNEQFF. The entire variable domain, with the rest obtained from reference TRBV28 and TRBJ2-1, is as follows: DVKVTQSSRYLVKRTGEKVFLECVQDMDHENMFWYRQDPGLGLRLIYFSYDVKMKEKGDIPEGYSVSREKKERFSLILESASTNQTSMYLCASSTYNEQFFGPGTRLTVL.

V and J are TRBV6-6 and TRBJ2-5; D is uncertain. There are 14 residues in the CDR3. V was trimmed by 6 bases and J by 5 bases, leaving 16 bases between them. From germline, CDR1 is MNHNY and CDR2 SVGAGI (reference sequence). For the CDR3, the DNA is TGTGCCAGCAGCGCTCCAGGTGGATGGGAGACCCAGTACTTC. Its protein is CASSAPGGWETQYF.

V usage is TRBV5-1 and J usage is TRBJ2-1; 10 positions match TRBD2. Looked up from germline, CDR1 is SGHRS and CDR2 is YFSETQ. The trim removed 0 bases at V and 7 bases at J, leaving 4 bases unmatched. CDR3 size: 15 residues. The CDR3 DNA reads TGCGCCAGCAGCTTGGGTGCGGGACTAGCGAATGAGCAGTTCTTC. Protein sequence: CASSLGAGLANEQFF.

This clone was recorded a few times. The CDR3 region is CAYQPPSNSPLHF. The DNA for the CDR3 is TGTGCCTACCAGCCCCCTAGTAATTCACCCCTCCACTTT. The rearrangement links TRBV30 to TRBJ1-6; D uncertain. CDR3 length equals 13 residues. V lost 7 bases to trimming and J lost 6 bases, with 13 bases between them. Per the germline V gene, CDR1 is GTSNPN and CDR2 is SVGIG (reference sequence). Full variable domain (outside the CDR3, taken from reference TRBV30 and TRBJ1-6): SQTIHQWPATLVQPVGSPLSLECTVEGTSNPNLYWYRQAAGRGLQLLFYSVGIGQISSEVPQNLSASRPQDRQFILSSKKLLLSDSGFYLCAYQPPSNSPLHFGNGTRLTVT.

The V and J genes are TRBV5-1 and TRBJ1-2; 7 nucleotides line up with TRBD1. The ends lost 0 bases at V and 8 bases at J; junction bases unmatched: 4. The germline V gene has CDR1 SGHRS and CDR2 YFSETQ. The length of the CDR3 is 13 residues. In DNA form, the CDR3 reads TGCGCCAGCAGCTTGGCCGACAGGGAGGGCTACACCTTC. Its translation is CASSLADREGYTF.

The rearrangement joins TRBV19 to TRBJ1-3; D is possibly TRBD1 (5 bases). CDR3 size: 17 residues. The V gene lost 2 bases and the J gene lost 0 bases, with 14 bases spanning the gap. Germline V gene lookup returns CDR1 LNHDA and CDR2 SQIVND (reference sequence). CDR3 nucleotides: TGTGCCAGTAGTATAACCGGGACTCTGAGCTCTGGAAACACCATATATTTT. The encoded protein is CASSITGTLSSGNTIYF.

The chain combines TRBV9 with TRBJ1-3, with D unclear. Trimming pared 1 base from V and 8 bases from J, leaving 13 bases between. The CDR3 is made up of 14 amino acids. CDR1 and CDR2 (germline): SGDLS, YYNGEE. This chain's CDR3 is CASSVSLLEDTIYF. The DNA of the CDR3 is TGTGCCAGCAGCGTATCCCTCCTGGAGGACACCATATATTTT.

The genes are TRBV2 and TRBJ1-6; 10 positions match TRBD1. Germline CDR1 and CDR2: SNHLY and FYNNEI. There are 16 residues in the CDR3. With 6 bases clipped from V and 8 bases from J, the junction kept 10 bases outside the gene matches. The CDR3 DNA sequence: TGTGCCAGCAGACCGACGACAGGGGGCGCGTATTCACCCCTCCACTTT. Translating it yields CASRPTTGGAYSPLHF. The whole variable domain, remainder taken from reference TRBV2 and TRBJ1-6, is EPEVTQTPSHQVTQMGQEVILRCVPISNHLYFYWYRQILGQKVEFLVSFYNNEISEKSEIFDDQFSVERPDGSNFTLKIRSTKLEDSAMYFCASRPTTGGAYSPLHFGNGTRLTVT.

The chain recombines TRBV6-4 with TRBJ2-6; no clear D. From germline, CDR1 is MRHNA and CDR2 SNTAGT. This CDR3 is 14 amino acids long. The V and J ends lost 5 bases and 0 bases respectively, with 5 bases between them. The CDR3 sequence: CASSQSSGANVLTF. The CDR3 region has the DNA TGTGCCAGCAGTCAGTCCTCTGGGGCCAACGTCCTGACTTTC.

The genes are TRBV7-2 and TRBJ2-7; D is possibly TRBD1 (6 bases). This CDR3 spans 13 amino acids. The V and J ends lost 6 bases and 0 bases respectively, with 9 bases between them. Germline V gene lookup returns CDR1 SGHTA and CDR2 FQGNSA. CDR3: CASRQGFSYEQYF. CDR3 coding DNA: TGTGCCAGCAGACAGGGATTCTCCTACGAGCAGTACTTC. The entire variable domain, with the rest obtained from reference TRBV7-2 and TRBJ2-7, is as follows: GAGVSQSPSNKVTEKGKDVELRCDPISGHTALYWYRQSLGQGLEFLIYFQGNSAPDKSGLPSDRFSAERTGGSVSTLTIQRTQQEDSAVYLCASRQGFSYEQYFGPGTRLTVT.

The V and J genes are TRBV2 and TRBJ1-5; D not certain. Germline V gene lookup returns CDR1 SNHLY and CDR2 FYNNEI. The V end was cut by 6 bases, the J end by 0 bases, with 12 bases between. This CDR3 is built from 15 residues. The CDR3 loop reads CASRLQTNSNQPQHF. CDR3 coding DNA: TGTGCCAGCAGACTCCAAACCAATAGCAATCAGCCCCAGCATTTT. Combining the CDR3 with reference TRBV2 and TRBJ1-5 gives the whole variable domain EPEVTQTPSHQVTQMGQEVILRCVPISNHLYFYWYRQILGQKVEFLVSFYNNEISEKSEIFDDQFSVERPDGSNFTLKIRSTKLEDSAMYFCASRLQTNSNQPQHFGDGTRLSIL.

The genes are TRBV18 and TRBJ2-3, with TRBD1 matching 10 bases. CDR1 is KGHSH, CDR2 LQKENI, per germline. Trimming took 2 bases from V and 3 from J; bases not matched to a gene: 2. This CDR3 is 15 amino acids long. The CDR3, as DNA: TGTGCCAGCTCACCATTGGGACAGGGGACAGATACGCAGTATTTT. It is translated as CASSPLGQGTDTQYF.

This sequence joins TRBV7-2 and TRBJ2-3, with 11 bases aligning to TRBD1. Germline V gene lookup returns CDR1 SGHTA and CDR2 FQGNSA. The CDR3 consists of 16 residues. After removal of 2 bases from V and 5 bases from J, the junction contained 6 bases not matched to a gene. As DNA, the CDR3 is TGTGCCAGCAGCTTACCTGGACAGGGGGCCAAAGATACGCAGTATTTT. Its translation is CASSLPGQGAKDTQYF. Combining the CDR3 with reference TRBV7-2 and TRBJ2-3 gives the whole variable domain GAGVSQSPSNKVTEKGKDVELRCDPISGHTALYWYRQSLGQGLEFLIYFQGNSAPDKSGLPSDRFSAERTGGSVSTLTIQRTQQEDSAVYLCASSLPGQGAKDTQYFGPGTRLTVL.